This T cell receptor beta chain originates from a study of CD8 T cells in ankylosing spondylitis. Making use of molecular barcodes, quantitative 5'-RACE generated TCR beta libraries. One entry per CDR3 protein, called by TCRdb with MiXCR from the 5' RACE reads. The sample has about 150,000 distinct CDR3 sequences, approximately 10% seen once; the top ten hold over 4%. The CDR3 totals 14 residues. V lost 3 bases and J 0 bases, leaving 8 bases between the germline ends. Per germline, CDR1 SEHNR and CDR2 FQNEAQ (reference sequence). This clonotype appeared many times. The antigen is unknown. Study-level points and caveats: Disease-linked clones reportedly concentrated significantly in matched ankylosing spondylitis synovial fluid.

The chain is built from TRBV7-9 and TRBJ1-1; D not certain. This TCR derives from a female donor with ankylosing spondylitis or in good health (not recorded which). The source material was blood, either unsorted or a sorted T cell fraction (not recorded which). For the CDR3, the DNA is TGTGCCAGCAGCTTTCAACAGCTGAACACTGAAGCTTTCTTT. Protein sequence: CASSFQQLNTEAFF.